This TCR beta chain was recorded in a study of tumor-infiltrating lymphocytes in primary liver carcinoma. The template, around 520 ng total RNA, yielded TCR beta cDNA made with a constant-region primer. Three nested multiplex PCR rounds of slightly modified ARM-PCR generated TCR beta libraries. Use of TRBV1-TRBV30 forward primers with a C-beta reverse primer characterized the first two PCR rounds, which lasted ten to eleven cycles each. TCRdb redid the calling of the multiplex PCR reads with MiXCR, one entry per CDR3 protein. Found here are 70,000 to 95,000 distinct CDR3 sequences, about 72% of them singletons; the top ten hold about 27%. The CDR3 length is 15 residues. Per the germline V gene, CDR1 is SGHAT and CDR2 is FQNNGV. V was trimmed by 6 bases and J by 6 bases, leaving 19 bases between them. Note on this clonotype: The CDR3 ends on some other residue instead of the conserved phenylalanine or tryptophan, so this is likely a read error.

The source material, roughly 18-31 mg of unsorted bulk tissue, was used to co-extract RNA and DNA. Specimen: liver tumor tissue from sampling region 4. Subset here: tumor region T4, right-lateral pole. The sequence was obtained from a man aged 40-50 years with primary liver carcinoma and hepatitis B virus infection. The J gene is TRBJ2-3, the V gene TRBV11-2; tentatively, D is TRBD2 (5 bases). The DNA for the CDR3 is TGTGCCAGCAGTCACACTAGTGGCTTCGAGGATACGCAGTATTCT. The encoded protein is CASSHTSGFEDTQYS.